The entry below describes one T cell receptor (beta chain). The target antigen is unknown. This record belongs to a study of cytomegalovirus exposure and HLA in healthy donors. The wider study: Counted in an early data release were roughly 87 million unique TCRs from HLA-typed donors.

The study's findings and limits: Relative to the approximately 660-donor mean, N-insertions were reportedly fewer in an Asian-associated ancestry cluster in a later analysis. Earlier analysis found most TCR beta V segments productive about 87% or about 30% of the time. It was about 150 TCR beta chains that were listed as cytomegalovirus-associated.

In the PCR, 60 Vbeta and 13 Jbeta primers were used. Repertoires were generated with immunoSEQ multiplex PCR, while TCRdb's copy carries only in-frame clones and drops some. The sample carries roughly 160,000 clones, 60% to 85% recorded once. CDR1 SGHVS and CDR2 FNYEAQ come from the germline V gene. V lost 1 base and J lost 4; bases outside the gene matches: 13. The CDR3 loop spans 18 amino acids. The V call is TRBV7-6, the J call TRBJ2-5; 9 nucleotides agree with TRBD2. The sequence derives from a man over 45 in good health and CMV-seropositive. Sequences were obtained from PBMCs. The CDR3 nucleotides read TGTGCCAGCAGCTTAGTTTTTCGAGCGGGGGGTTTGCGAGAGACCCAGTACTTC. Residues: CASSLVFRAGGLRETQYF.